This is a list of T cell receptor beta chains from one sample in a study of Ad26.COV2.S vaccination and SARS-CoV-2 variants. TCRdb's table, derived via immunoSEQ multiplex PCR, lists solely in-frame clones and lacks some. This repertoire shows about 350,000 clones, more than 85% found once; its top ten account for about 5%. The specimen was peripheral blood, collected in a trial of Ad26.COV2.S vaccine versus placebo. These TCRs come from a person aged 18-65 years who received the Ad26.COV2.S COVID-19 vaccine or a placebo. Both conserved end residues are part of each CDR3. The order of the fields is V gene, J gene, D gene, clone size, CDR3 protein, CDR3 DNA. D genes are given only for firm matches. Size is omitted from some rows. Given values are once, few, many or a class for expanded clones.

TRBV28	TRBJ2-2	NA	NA	CASSFTGYTGELFF	TGTGCCAGCAGTTTCACGGGGTACACCGGGGAGCTGTTTTTT
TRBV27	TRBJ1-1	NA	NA	CASSLMGLGTEAFF	TGTGCCAGCAGTTTAATGGGCCTAGGCACTGAAGCTTTCTTT
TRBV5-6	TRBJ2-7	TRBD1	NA	CASSGMGQGAYEQYF	TGTGCCAGCAGCGGGATGGGACAGGGGGCCTACGAGCAGTACTTC
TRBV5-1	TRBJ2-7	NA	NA	CASSFVWGPAYEQYF	TGCGCCAGCAGCTTTGTTTGGGGGCCGGCCTACGAGCAGTACTTC
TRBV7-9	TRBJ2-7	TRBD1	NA	CASSLAPGQVPYEQYF	TGTGCCAGCAGCTTAGCTCCGGGACAGGTCCCCTACGAGCAGTACTTC
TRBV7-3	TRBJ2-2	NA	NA	CASTLANTGELFF	TGTGCCAGCACATTAGCGAACACCGGGGAGCTGTTTTTT
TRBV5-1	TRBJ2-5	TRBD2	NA	CASSFLGTSGTQETQYF	TGCGCCAGCAGCTTCCTGGGGACTAGCGGGACCCAAGAGACCCAGTACTTC
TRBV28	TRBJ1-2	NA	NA	CASSTTENYGYTF	TGTGCCAGCAGCACGACAGAAAACTATGGCTACACCTTC
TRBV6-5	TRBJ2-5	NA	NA	CASNYRVQETQYF	TGTGCCAGCAACTACAGGGTCCAAGAGACCCAGTACTTC
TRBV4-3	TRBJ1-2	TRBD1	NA	CASSQVGTGAIGYTF	TGCGCCAGCAGCCAAGTGGGGACAGGGGCTATTGGCTACACCTTC
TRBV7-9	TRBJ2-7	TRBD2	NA	CASSNKLAGGPYEQYF	TGTGCCAGCAGCAATAAACTAGCGGGAGGGCCCTACGAGCAGTACTTC
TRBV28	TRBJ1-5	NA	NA	CASTPGGLDQPQHF	TGTGCCAGCACCCCCGGGGGCTTGGATCAGCCCCAGCATTTT
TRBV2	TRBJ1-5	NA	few	CASRLGQFAYQPQHF	TGTGCCAGCAGGCTGGGGCAATTTGCTTATCAGCCCCAGCATTTT
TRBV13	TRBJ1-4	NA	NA	CASSLARNEKLFF	TGTGCCAGCAGCTTAGCTCGGAATGAAAAACTGTTTTTT
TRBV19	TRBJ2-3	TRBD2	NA	CASSMGLAGGPSDTQYF	TGTGCCAGTAGTATGGGACTAGCGGGAGGGCCATCAGATACGCAGTATTTT
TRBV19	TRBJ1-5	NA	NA	CASSTPDSSNQPQHF	TGTGCCAGTAGTACCCCGGACAGCAGCAATCAGCCCCAGCATTTT
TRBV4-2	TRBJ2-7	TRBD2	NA	CASSQGLAGSYEQYF	TGTGCCAGCAGCCAAGGGCTAGCGGGGTCCTACGAGCAGTACTTC
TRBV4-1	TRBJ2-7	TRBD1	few	CASSQETGELSEQYF	TGCGCCAGCAGCCAAGAGACAGGGGAGTTGTCCGAGCAGTACTTC
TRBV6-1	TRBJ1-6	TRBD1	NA	CASSEFTGVSPLHF	TGTGCCAGCAGTGAATTCACAGGGGTTTCACCCCTCCACTTT